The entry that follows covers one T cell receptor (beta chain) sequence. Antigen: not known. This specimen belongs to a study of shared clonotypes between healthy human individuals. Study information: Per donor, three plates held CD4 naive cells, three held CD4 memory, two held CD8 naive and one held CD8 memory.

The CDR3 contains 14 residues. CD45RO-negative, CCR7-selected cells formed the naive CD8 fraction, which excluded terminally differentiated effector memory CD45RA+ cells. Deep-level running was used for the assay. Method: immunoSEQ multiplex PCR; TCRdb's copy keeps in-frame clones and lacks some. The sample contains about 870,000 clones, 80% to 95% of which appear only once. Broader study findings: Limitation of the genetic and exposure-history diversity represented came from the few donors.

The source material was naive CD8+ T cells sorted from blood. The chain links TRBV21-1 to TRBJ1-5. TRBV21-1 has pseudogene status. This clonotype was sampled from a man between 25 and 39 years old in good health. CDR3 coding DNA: TGTGCCAGCAATGATTCCATCGAGGGCCAGCCCCAGCATTTT. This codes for CASNDSIEGQPQHF.